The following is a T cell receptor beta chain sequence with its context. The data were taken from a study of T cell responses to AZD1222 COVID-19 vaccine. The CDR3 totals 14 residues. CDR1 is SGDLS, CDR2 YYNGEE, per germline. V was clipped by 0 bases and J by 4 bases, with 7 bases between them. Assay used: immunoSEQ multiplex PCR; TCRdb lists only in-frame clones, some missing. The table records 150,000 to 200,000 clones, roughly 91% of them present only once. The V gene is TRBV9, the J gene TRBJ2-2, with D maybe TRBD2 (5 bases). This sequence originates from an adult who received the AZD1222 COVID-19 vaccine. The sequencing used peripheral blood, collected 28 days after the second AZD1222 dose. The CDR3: CASSVGAVTGELFF. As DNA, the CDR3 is TGTGCCAGCAGCGTAGGAGCGGTCACCGGGGAGCTGTTTTTT.